Below are 17 T cell receptor beta chains sequenced from a single sample in a study of blood T cell repertoires in COVID-19 (TCRdb year 2020). The library came from the immunoSEQ multiplex PCR assay. TCRdb's version of the immuneACCESS table is confined to in-frame rearrangements and falls short of the full clone set. An unresolved V gene accounts for under half of the shortfall where checked; the remainder is of unknown origin. This sample lists under 90,000 clones; around nine tenths were detected once. Of the sample, 5% to 6% is held by the ten largest clones. The sequenced sample consisted of peripheral blood. All receptors come from a man aged 55 to 69 with acute or convalescent COVID-19.

The chain combines TRBV3-1 (or the pseudogene TRBV3-2) with TRBJ1-4; D uncertain. Trimming stripped 2 bases from V and 7 bases from J, with 17 bases between. CDR3 length: 16 residues. In germline, CDR1 is LGHDT, CDR2 YNNKEL (reference sequence). The CDR3 sequence is CASSQMPVTDREKLFF. The DNA of the CDR3 is TGTGCCAGCAGCCAAATGCCGGTTACAGACCGTGAAAAACTGTTTTTT.

V usage is TRBV2 and J usage is TRBJ1-2; TRBD1 agrees at 9 bases. The CDR3 spans 12 residues. Germline CDR1 and CDR2: SNHLY and FYNNEI. The V gene end was trimmed by 7 bases and the J gene end by 7 bases; junction bases not matched to a gene: 4. Here the CDR3 DNA reads TGTGCCAGCACAGGGACAGGGAGTGGCTACACCTTC. Translated: CASTGTGSGYTF.

This clone was recorded only once. V is TRBV6-6 and J is TRBJ1-1; D possibly corresponds to TRBD1 (5 bases). The V end lost 2 bases, the J end lost 7 bases, and 8 bases lay between the germline ends. CDR1 is MNHNY and CDR2 is SVGAGI in the germline V gene (reference sequence). The CDR3 is made up of 12 amino acids. In nucleotides, the CDR3 is TGTGCCAGCAGTTACGTCGACAGTGAAGCTTTCTTT. This sequence encodes CASSYVDSEAFF.

The chain employs TRBV27 and TRBJ1-1; maybe TRBD1 (5 bases). Trimming took 3 bases from V and 5 from J, leaving 10 bases between them. CDR1 is MNHEY and CDR2 is SMNVEV in the germline V gene (reference sequence). The CDR3 is made up of 13 amino acids. The CDR3 loop is CASSLGRGTEAFF. The CDR3, as DNA: TGTGCCAGCAGTTTGGGACGGGGGACTGAAGCTTTCTTT.

This chain connects TRBV5-4 to TRBJ2-7, with a weak D call TRBD2 (5 bases). Germline-derived CDR1 and CDR2 are SGHNT and YYREEE (reference sequence). The length of the CDR3 is 14 residues. Trimming took off 3 bases at V and 2 bases at J, with 12 bases between the two ends. The CDR3 bases are TGTGCCAGCAGCTCGGACTTACCCCCCTACGAGCAGTACTTC. Translation gives CASSSDLPPYEQYF.

The chain employs TRBV9 and TRBJ1-4; 8 nucleotides align to TRBD1. Germline trimming cut 4 bases from V and 8 bases from J; bases unmatched to any gene: 10. The CDR3 extends over 15 amino acids. Germline values: CDR1 SGDLS, CDR2 YYNGEE. The CDR3 protein is CASSPRTGYGEKLFF. In nucleotides, the CDR3 is TGTGCCAGCAGCCCACGGACAGGGTACGGGGAAAAACTGTTTTTT.

J is TRBJ1-6 and V is TRBV15; a weak D match, TRBD1 (5 bases). Germline V gene sequence: CDR1 LNHNV, CDR2 YYDKDF (reference sequence). V was shortened by 6 bases and J by 8 bases, with 8 bases between the two germline ends. CDR3 length: 12 residues. CDR3 protein: CATRKGDSPLHF. The CDR3 DNA follows: TGTGCCACCAGAAAAGGGGATTCACCCCTCCACTTT.

This clone was seen just once. V and J are TRBV19 and TRBJ1-4; the D is unclear. CDR1 is LNHDA and CDR2 is SQIVND in the germline V gene (reference sequence). Trimming removed 7 bases from V and 4 bases from J, with 7 bases in between. The CDR3 runs 12 residues. In DNA, the CDR3 is TGTGCCAGTAATCGTCTTAATGAAAAACTGTTTTTT. Translated, it gives CASNRLNEKLFF.

The gene calls are TRBV27 and TRBJ1-2; TRBD1 agrees at 9 bases. CDR1 is MNHEY, CDR2 SMNVEV, per germline (reference sequence). The J segment lost 2 bases and the V segment lost 5 bases, leaving 6 bases of the junction unmatched. This CDR3 comprises 15 residues. DNA for the CDR3: TGTGCCAGCAGTGCCGGGACAGGGCTCAACTATGGCTACACCTTC. It codes for CASSAGTGLNYGYTF.

This CDR3 reads CASSQGTGFYGYTF. DNA of the CDR3: TGCGCCAGCAGCCAGGGGACAGGGTTCTATGGCTACACCTTC. The chain couples TRBV4-1 to TRBJ1-2; 9 nucleotides align to TRBD1. With V trimmed by 3 bases and J by 4 bases, 3 bases remained unmatched. CDR1 MGHRA and CDR2 YSYEKL come from the germline V gene. This CDR3 is 14 amino acids long.

V gene TRBV13 combines with J gene TRBJ2-6, with D possibly matching TRBD1 (6 bases). The V end was cut by 3 bases, the J end by 0 bases, with 12 bases between. This CDR3 region has 17 residues. Germline CDR1 reads PRHDT; CDR2 reads FYEKMQ (reference sequence). CDR3 loop: CASSFSGAPSGANVLTF. In DNA form, the CDR3 reads TGTGCCAGCAGCTTTTCAGGGGCGCCCTCTGGGGCCAACGTCCTGACTTTC.

The rearrangement uses TRBV7-2 and TRBJ2-1, with 9 bases matching TRBD2. Losses at the gene ends were 5 bases for V and 9 bases for J; bases not matched to a gene: 8. The germline V gene has CDR1 SGHTA and CDR2 FQGNSA. The CDR3 is 14 amino acids. CDR3 DNA: TGTGCCAGCAGCCCACGGAGCGGGGGGCTTGAGCAGTTCTTC. Translated, it gives CASSPRSGGLEQFF.

The rearrangement links TRBV12-1 to TRBJ2-3; the table assigns TRBD2, which was not confirmed against the DNA. TRBV12-1 is flagged as a pseudogene. The CDR3 is 19 amino acids. DNA of the CDR3: TGTGCCAGCAGTCGTTCTAGCGGGGGGCTCGGGCGGGTTTCGGGTACGCAGTATTTT. Amino acids: CASSRSSGGLGRVSGTQYF.

The chain recombines TRBV14 with TRBJ1-1; the D gene is possibly TRBD1 (5 bases). The CDR3 has 13 residues. Looked up from germline, CDR1 is SGHDN and CDR2 is FVKESK. V was pared by 6 bases and J by 1 base, with 9 bases between. The CDR3 reads CASSWGGNTEAFF. CDR3 DNA sequence: TGTGCCAGCAGTTGGGGGGGGAACACTGAAGCTTTCTTT.

This chain connects TRBV7-2 to TRBJ2-3; possibly TRBD1 for D (6 bases). Germline V gene data show CDR1 as SGHTA and CDR2 as FQGNSA. CDR3 size: 14 residues. V was shortened by 1 base and J by 6 bases, with 11 bases between the two germline ends. The CDR3 DNA follows: TGTGCCAGCAGCTTAGACAGGGTGAGGGATACGCAGTATTTT. Translation gives CASSLDRVRDTQYF.

This chain uses TRBV29-1 with TRBJ1-3; D perhaps matches TRBD1 (6 bases). CDR3 size: 13 residues. The germline CDR1 and CDR2 sequences are SQVTM and ANQGSEA. V dropped 7 bases and J dropped 0 bases, with 10 bases sitting between them. As DNA, the CDR3 is TGCAGCGCCACGGACAGCTCTGGAAACACCATATATTTT. This translates into CSATDSSGNTIYF.

This clone was recorded once. The chain links TRBV6-2 or TRBV6-3 to TRBJ2-2; D possibly corresponds to TRBD1 (5 bases). There are 14 residues in the CDR3. V lost 4 bases to trimming and J lost 5 bases, with 11 bases between them. Germline V lookup: CDR1 MNHEY, CDR2 SVGEGT. The CDR3 DNA reads TGTGCCAGCAGTTGGGGCAGAACTACCGGGGAGCTGTTTTTT. Amino acids: CASSWGRTTGELFF.